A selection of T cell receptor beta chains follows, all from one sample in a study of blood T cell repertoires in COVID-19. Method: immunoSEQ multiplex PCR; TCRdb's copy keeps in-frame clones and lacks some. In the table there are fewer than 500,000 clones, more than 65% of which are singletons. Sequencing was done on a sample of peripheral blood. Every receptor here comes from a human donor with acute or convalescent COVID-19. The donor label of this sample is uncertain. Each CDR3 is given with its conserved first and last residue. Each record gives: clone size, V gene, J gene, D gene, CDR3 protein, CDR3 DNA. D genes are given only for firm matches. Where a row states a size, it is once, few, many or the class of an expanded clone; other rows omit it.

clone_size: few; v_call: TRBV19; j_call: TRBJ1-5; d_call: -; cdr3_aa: CASSMPGHAYQPQHF; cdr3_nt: TGTGCCAGTAGTATGCCGGGACACGCATATCAGCCCCAGCATTTT
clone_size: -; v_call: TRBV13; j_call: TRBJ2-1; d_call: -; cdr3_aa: CASSFLAGSNEQFF; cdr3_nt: TGTGCCAGCAGCTTCTTGGCAGGATCCAATGAGCAGTTCTTC
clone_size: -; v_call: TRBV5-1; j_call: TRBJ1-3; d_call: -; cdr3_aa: CASTPGGTSGNTIYF; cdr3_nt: TGCGCCAGCACCCCGGGGGGCACCTCTGGAAACACCATATATTTT
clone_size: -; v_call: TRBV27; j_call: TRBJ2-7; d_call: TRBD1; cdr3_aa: CASTPMGQGRTYEQYF; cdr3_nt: TGTGCCAGCACCCCAATGGGACAGGGGAGAACCTACGAGCAGTACTTC
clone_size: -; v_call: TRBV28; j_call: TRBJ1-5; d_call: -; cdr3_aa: CASSLQAVTVPNQPQHF; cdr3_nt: TGTGCCAGCAGTTTACAGGCGGTGACAGTCCCCAATCAGCCCCAGCATTTT
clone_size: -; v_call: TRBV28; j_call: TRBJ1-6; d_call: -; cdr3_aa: CASSRGGAPYNSPLHF; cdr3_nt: TGTGCCAGCAGTCGCGGGGGCGCCCCCTATAATTCACCCCTCCACTTT
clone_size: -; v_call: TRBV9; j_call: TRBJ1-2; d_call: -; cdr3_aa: CASSVVGGGYTF; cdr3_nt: TGTGCCAGCAGCGTAGTGGGAGGTGGCTACACCTTC
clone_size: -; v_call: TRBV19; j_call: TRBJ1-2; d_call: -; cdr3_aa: CASRATLYGYTF; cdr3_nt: TGTGCCAGTAGAGCGACCCTCTATGGCTACACCTTC
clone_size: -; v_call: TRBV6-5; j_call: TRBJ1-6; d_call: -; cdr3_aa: CASTQTGYSSPLHF; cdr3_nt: TGTGCCAGCACGCAAACAGGTTATAGTTCACCCCTCCACTTT
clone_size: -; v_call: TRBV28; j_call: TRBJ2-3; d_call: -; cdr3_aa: CASRSIQGPADTQYF; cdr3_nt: TGTGCCAGCAGATCGATACAGGGCCCGGCAGATACGCAGTATTTT
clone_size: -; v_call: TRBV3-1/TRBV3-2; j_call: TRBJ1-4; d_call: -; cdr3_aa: CASSQYSRGTTNEKLFF; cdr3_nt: TGTGCCAGCAGCCAATACTCAAGGGGTACAACTAATGAAAAACTGTTTTTT
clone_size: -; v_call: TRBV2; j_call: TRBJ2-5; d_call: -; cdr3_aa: CASSADSIQETQYF; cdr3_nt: TGTGCCAGCAGCGCGGACAGTATCCAAGAGACCCAGTACTTC
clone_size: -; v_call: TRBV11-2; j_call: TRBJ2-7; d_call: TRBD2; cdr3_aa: CASSLPMGGYEQYF; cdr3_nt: TGTGCCAGCAGCTTACCCATGGGAGGGTACGAGCAGTACTTC
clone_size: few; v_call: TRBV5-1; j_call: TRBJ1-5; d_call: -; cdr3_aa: CASSLDPRTQAPQHF; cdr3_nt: TGCGCCAGCAGCTTGGACCCACGCACCCAAGCGCCCCAGCATTTT
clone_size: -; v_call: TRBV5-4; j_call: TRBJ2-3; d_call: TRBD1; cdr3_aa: CASSSRTGRTDTQYF; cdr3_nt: TGTGCCAGCAGCTCGCGGACAGGTCGCACAGATACGCAGTATTTT
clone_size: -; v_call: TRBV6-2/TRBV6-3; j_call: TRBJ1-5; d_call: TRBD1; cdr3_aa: CASSSLWTGLEQPQHF; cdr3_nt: TGTGCCAGCAGTTCTTTATGGACAGGGCTGGAACAGCCCCAGCATTTT
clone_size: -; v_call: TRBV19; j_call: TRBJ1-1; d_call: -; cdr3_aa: CASSIGGRNTEAFF; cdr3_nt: TGTGCCAGTAGTATAGGGGGCCGTAACACTGAAGCTTTCTTT
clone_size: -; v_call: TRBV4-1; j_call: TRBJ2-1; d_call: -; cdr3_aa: CASSQDGSGGEQFF; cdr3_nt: TGCGCCAGCAGCCAAGATGGGTCCGGGGGTGAGCAGTTCTTC
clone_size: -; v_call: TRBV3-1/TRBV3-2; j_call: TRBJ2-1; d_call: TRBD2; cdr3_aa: CASSQVAGGLRGQFF; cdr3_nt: TGTGCCAGCAGCCAAGTAGCGGGAGGGCTGAGGGGGCAGTTCTTC
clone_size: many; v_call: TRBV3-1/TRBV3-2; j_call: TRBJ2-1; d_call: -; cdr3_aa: CASSQAGSAYNEQFF; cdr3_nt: TGTGCCAGCAGCCAAGCCGGGAGTGCCTACAATGAGCAGTTCTTC
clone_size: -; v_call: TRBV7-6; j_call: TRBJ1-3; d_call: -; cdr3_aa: CASSLEGDRPGNTIYF; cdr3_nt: TGTGCCAGCAGCTTAGAGGGCGACAGGCCTGGAAACACCATATATTTT
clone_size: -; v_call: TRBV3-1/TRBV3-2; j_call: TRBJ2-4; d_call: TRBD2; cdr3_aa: CASSQVGLAGGIKNIQYF; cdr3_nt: TGTGCCAGCAGCCAAGTTGGGCTAGCGGGGGGGATCAAAAACATTCAGTACTTC
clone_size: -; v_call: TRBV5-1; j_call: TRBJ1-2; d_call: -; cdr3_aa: CASSLAGSNYGYTF; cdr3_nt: TGCGCCAGCAGCTTGGCCGGGTCGAACTATGGCTACACCTTC
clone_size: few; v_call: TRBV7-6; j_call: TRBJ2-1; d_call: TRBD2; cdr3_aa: CASSFGAGGSNEQFF; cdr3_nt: TGTGCCAGCAGCTTTGGGGCGGGAGGGAGCAATGAGCAGTTCTTC
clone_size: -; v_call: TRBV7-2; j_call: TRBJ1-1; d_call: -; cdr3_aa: CASSSGQGMNTEAFF; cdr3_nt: TGTGCCAGCAGCTCAGGGCAGGGAATGAACACTGAAGCTTTCTTT
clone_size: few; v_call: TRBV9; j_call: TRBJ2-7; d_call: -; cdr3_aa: CASSVGFRTGDYEQYF; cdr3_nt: TGTGCCAGCAGCGTAGGTTTCCGGACTGGGGACTACGAGCAGTACTTC
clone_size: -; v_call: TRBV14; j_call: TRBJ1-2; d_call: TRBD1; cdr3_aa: CASSFHRGGYTF; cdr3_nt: TGTGCCAGCAGCTTCCACAGGGGTGGCTACACCTTC
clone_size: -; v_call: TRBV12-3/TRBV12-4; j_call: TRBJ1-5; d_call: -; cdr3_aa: CASSLGGFQPQHF; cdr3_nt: TGTGCCAGCAGTTTAGGAGGTTTCCAGCCCCAGCATTTT
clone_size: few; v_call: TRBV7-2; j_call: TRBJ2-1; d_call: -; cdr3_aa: CASSGRVNNEQFF; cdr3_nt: TGTGCCAGCAGCGGGAGAGTTAACAATGAGCAGTTCTTC
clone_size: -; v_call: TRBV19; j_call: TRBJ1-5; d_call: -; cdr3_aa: CASSTGVMWDQPQHF; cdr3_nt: TGTGCCAGTAGTACAGGGGTAATGTGGGATCAGCCCCAGCATTTT
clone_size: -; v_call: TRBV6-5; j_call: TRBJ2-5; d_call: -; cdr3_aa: CASSSVLGGERETQYF; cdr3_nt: TGTGCCAGCAGTTCCGTCCTCGGCGGGGAAAGGGAGACCCAGTACTTC
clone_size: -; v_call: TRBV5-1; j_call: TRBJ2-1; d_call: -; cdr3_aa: CASSYQVSSYNEQFF; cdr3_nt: TGCGCCAGCAGCTACCAGGTTAGCTCCTACAATGAGCAGTTCTTC
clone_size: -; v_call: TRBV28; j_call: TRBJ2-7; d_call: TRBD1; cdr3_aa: CAIPGQAYEQYF; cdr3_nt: TGTGCCATCCCGGGACAGGCGTACGAGCAGTACTTC
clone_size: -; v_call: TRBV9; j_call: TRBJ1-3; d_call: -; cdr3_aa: CASSVEGTGNTIYF; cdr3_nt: TGTGCCAGCAGCGTAGAGGGGACTGGAAACACCATATATTTT